A selection of T cell receptor beta chains follows, all from one sample in a study of blood T cells in healthy people across ages. MiXCR, run by TCRdb on the 5' RACE reads, gives a single entry per CDR3 protein. The sample has hundreds of thousands of distinct CDR3 sequences; around three fifths are singletons. The sequencing input was blood. The receptor source for this set is a man in his 60s in good health. CDR3s include the opening cysteine and the closing phenylalanine or tryptophan. A D gene is named only where the DNA matches it firmly. Size is stated for part of the rows, as once, few or many counts, or as a class when the clone is expanded.

J	V	D	size	DNA	CDR3
TRBJ2-3	TRBV7-2	.	.	TGTGCCAGCAGCCCAAGATTGGAGTACACAGATACGCAGTATTTT	CASSPRLEYTDTQYF
TRBJ2-1	TRBV7-9	TRBD1	.	TGTGCCAGCCACGGACAGGGGGAGCAGTTCTTC	CASHGQGEQFF
TRBJ1-1	TRBV7-2	.	.	TGTGCCAGCAGCTCCCTGGGGCCGGGGGGACTCAACACTGAAGCTTTCTTT	CASSSLGPGGLNTEAFF
TRBJ2-7	TRBV7-9	.	.	TGTGCCAGCACAGAGAACCCCTACGAGCAGTACTTC	CASTENPYEQYF
TRBJ1-4	TRBV3-1	.	.	TGTGCCAGCAGCGGCCTGGACACCAATGAAAAACTGTTTTTT	CASSGLDTNEKLFF
TRBJ2-2	TRBV21-1	.	.	TGTGCCAGGGCCAGGGCTGCCTGGCCCGGGGAGCTGTTTTTT	CARARAAWPGELFF
TRBJ2-5	TRBV20-1	.	.	TGCAGTGCACCCCGACAGTACCAAGAGACCCAGTACTTC	CSAPRQYQETQYF
TRBJ1-2	TRBV5-5	TRBD1	.	TGTGCCAGCAGCTCGACAGGGGGCTATGGCTACACCTTC	CASSSTGGYGYTF
TRBJ2-4	TRBV25-1	.	.	TGTGCCAGCAGTGATTGGGGCAGGGACATTCAGTACTTC	CASSDWGRDIQYF
TRBJ2-5	TRBV7-9	.	few	TGTGCCAGCAGCCCCGTACCTGATTCGGAGACCCAGTACTTC	CASSPVPDSETQYF
TRBJ1-2	TRBV2	.	.	TGTGCCAGCAGTGAAGGGGCAGGGTGGGGTGGCTACACCTTC	CASSEGAGWGGYTF
TRBJ2-5	TRBV7-6	.	few	TGTGCCAGCAGCTTAGCTGGTAGGACTGCGGAGACCCAGTACTTC	CASSLAGRTAETQYF
TRBJ2-5	TRBV24-1	.	.	TGTGCCACCAGTGAGGGCCCCCAAGAGACCCAGTACTTC	CATSEGPQETQYF